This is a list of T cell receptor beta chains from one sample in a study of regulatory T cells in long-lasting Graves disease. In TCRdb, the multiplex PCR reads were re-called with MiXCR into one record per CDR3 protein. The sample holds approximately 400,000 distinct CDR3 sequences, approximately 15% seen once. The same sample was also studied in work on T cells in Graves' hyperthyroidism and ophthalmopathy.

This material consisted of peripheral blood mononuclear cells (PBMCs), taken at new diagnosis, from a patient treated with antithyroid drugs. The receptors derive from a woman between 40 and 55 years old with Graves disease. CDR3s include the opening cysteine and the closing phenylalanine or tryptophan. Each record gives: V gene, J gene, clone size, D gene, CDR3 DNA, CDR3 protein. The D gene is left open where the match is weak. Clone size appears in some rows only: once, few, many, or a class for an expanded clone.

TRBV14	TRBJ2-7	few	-	TGTGCCAGCAGCCGAGAGACAGGTTACGAGCAGTACTTC	CASSRETGYEQYF
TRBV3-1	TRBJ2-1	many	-	TGTGCCAGCACCCCGGACTCCTACAATGAGCAGTTCTTC	CASTPDSYNEQFF
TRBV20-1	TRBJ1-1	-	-	TGCAGTGCTAGGAGGGCAGGGGAATCGGGTGCTTTCTTT	CSARRAGESGAFF
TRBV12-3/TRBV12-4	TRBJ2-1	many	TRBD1	TGTGCCAGCAGTTTACGACAGGGTTATGCCTACAATGAGCAGTTCTTC	CASSLRQGYAYNEQFF
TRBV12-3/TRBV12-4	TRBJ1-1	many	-	TGTGCCAGCAGTCCCCTCGGCTCTCCCAAAGGGGCTTTCTTT	CASSPLGSPKGAFF
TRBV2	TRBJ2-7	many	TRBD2	TGTGCCAGCACCCCGGAACTAGCGAGCTACGAGCAGTACTTC	CASTPELASYEQYF
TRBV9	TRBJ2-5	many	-	TGTGCCAGCAGCGTAGACGGATTCCAAGAGACCCAGTACTTC	CASSVDGFQETQYF
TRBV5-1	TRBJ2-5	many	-	TGCGCCAGCAGCCCGTTATCCGGGACGCAAGAGACCCAGTACTTC	CASSPLSGTQETQYF
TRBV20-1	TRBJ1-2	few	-	TGCAGTGCCAGAGGCAATTCGGATAACTATGGCTACACCTTC	CSARGNSDNYGYTF
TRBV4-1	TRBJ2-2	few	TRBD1	TGCGCCAGCAGCCGGGAAGACAGGGGGTATGGCGGGGAGCTGTTTTTT	CASSREDRGYGGELFF
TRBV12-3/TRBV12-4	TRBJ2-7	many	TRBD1	TGTGCCAGCAGTTTCCGGGACAGTTTCTACGAGCAGTACTTC	CASSFRDSFYEQYF
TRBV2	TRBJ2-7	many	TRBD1	TGTGCCAGCAGTGGACAGGGGGTCGAGCAGTACTTC	CASSGQGVEQYF
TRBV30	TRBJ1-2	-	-	TGTGCCTGGAGTGTACCTCCTACTGGGAAGCTAAATAACTATGGCTACACCTTC	CAWSVPPTGKLNNYGYTF
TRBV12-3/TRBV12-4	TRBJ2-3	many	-	TGTGCCAGCACCCCGTCTGGGCAGGGGACGTACACAGATACGCAGTATTTT	CASTPSGQGTYTDTQYF
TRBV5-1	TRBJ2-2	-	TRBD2	TGCGCCAGCAGCTTGGAACTAGCGGGAAGGGCTGGCGGGGAGCTGTTTTTT	CASSLELAGRAGGELFF
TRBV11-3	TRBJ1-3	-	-	TGTGCCAGCAGCTTAGGGGGGCCGGCGTCTGGAAGCACCATATATTTT	CASSLGGPASGSTIYF
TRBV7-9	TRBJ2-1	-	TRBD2	TGTGCCAGCTGTCGGGGGGTGGCCCGGGGGAATGAGCAGTTCTTC	CASCRGVARGNEQFF
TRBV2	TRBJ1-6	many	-	TGTGCCAGCAGTGTTAGGAGCTCCTATAATTCACCCCTCCACTTT	CASSVRSSYNSPLHF
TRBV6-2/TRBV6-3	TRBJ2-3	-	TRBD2	TGTGCCAGCAGTGAGCAAGCGGGAGGCACAGATACGCAGTATTTT	CASSEQAGGTDTQYF
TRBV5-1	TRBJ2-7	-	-	TGCGCCAGCAGCTTGGAGGGCAGGATGAAGTACTTC	CASSLEGRMKYF
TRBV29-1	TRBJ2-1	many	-	TGCAGCGTTGAACGTACAGGTACGGACAATGAGCAGTTCTTC	CSVERTGTDNEQFF
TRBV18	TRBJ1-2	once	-	TGTGCCAGCTCACTTGACGGACAGAATGGCTACACCTTC	CASSLDGQNGYTF
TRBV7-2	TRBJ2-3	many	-	TGTGCCAGCAGCCCATACCCCAGGCCCGTCCCTAGCACAGATACGCAGTATTTT	CASSPYPRPVPSTDTQYF
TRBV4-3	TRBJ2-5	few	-	TGCGCCAGCAGCCAAGTTATATGGCGGGAGACCCAGTACTTC	CASSQVIWRETQYF
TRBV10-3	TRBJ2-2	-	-	TGTGCCACTATGGACCAGAACACCGGGGAGCTGTTTTTT	CATMDQNTGELFF
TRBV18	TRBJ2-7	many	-	TGTGCCAGCTCACCACCAGAGCCGGGGTCCTACGAGCAGTACTTC	CASSPPEPGSYEQYF
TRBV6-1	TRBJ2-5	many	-	TGTGCCAGCAGTACCTCTAGCGCCCGGGGAGAGACCCAGTACTTC	CASSTSSARGETQYF
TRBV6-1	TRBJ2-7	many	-	TGTGCCTCCTCGATAGGGGCGCAGGACGAGCAGTACTTC	CASSIGAQDEQYF
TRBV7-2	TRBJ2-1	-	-	TGTGCCAGCAGCCCGTGGGCACGAGGCGACAATGAGCAGTTCTTC	CASSPWARGDNEQFF
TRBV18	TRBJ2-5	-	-	TGTGCCAGCTCACCTATTGAGGTAGTACAAGAGACCCAGTACTTC	CASSPIEVVQETQYF
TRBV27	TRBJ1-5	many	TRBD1	TGTGCCAGCAGTCGTAGGACAGGGGGCGTTACGAGCAATCAGCCCCAGCATTTT	CASSRRTGGVTSNQPQHF
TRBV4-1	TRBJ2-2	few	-	TGCGCCAGCAGCCAATACGGGATTGGCACCGGGGAGCTGTTTTTT	CASSQYGIGTGELFF
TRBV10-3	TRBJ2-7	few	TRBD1	TGTGCCATCAGTGAGTCGGGACAGGGGTCTTTCGAGCAGTACTTC	CAISESGQGSFEQYF
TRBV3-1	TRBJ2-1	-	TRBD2	TGTGCCAGCAGCCTCCAGCGGGAGGGGAATGAGCAGTTCTTC	CASSLQREGNEQFF
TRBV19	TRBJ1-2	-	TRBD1	TGTGCCAGTAGTTCTGACAGGGTCTCTGGCTACACCTTC	CASSSDRVSGYTF
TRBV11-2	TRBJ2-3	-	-	TGTGCCAGCAGCTTAACGTACGTGAAAGATACGCAGTATTTT	CASSLTYVKDTQYF
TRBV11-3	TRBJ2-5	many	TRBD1	TGTGCCAGCAGCTCTCTTGACAGGGACCAAGAGACCCAGTACTTC	CASSSLDRDQETQYF
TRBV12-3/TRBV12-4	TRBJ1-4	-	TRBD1	TGTGCCGGCAGTTTAAGTGGGACAGGGGGAGGTGGAAAACTGTTTTTT	CAGSLSGTGGGGKLFF
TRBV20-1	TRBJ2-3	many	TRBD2	TGCAGTGCTAATCCGTCGGGACTAGCGGAGCTCACAGATACGCAGTATTTT	CSANPSGLAELTDTQYF
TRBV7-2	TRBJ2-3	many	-	TGTGCCAGCAGCTTACGAAATCCCAGCACAGATACGCAGTATTTT	CASSLRNPSTDTQYF
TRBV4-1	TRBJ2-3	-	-	TGCGCCAGCAGCCAAGCGACTAGTCCAGGGACAGATACGCAGTATTTT	CASSQATSPGTDTQYF
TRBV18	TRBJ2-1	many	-	TGTGCCAGCTCACTTCAAACAGGGAGGGAACAGTTCTTC	CASSLQTGREQFF